Each of the 30 T cell receptor beta chains below was sequenced from the same sample in a study of blood T cell repertoires in COVID-19. TCRdb keeps only in-frame clones here, not all; method: immunoSEQ multiplex PCR. The sample lists about 85,000 clones, roughly 89% seen once, with roughly 4.5% in the top ten. Sequenced material: peripheral blood. Receptor source: a woman of 80 years or more with active or convalescent COVID-19.

V and J are TRBV7-6 and TRBJ1-6; D gene unclear. With 2 bases removed from V and 5 bases from J, the gap between germline ends came to 19 bases. Germline CDR1 SGHVS, CDR2 FNYEAQ. The CDR3 has 18 amino acids. This chain's CDR3 is CASSLRSRGANDNSPLHF. The CDR3 DNA reads TGTGCCAGCAGCTTACGATCCCGGGGAGCCAATGATAATTCACCCCTCCACTTT.

This sequence joins TRBV6-1 and TRBJ2-2; D not resolved. CDR1 MNHNS and CDR2 SASEGT come from the germline V gene. Between the trimmed V and J ends, which lost 6 bases and 1 base, there was a span of 9 bases. The CDR3 runs 14 residues. This CDR3 reads CASSPNRNTGELFF. The CDR3 region has the DNA TGTGCCAGCAGCCCAAATAGGAACACCGGGGAGCTGTTTTTT.

The chain is built from TRBV15 and TRBJ1-1, with 9 positions matching TRBD1. There are 14 residues in the CDR3. V lost 6 bases to trimming and J lost 4 bases; unmatched junction nucleotides: 6. Germline lookup yields CDR1 LNHNV and CDR2 YYDKDF (reference sequence). CDR3 sequence (DNA): TGTGCCACCAGGGTACAGGGGGCGAGCACTGAAGCTTTCTTT. Protein sequence: CATRVQGASTEAFF.

The chain links TRBV11-2 to TRBJ1-2; D is unresolved. Germline V gene sequence: CDR1 SGHAT, CDR2 FQNNGV. The V and J ends lost 4 bases and 2 bases respectively, with 5 bases between them. This CDR3 contains 12 residues. CDR3 in amino acids: CASSSYNYGYTF. CDR3 bases: TGTGCCAGCAGCTCCTACAACTATGGCTACACCTTC.

The rearrangement uses TRBV6-2 or TRBV6-3 and TRBJ2-7; 7 bases agree with TRBD2. The CDR3 extends over 16 amino acids. The V segment lost 5 bases and the J segment 0 bases; nucleotides outside the gene matches: 10. CDR1 and CDR2 (germline): MNHEY, SVGEGT. In DNA form, the CDR3 reads TGTGCCAGCAGTAAAACTCCCGGGACTAACTCCTACGAGCAGTACTTC. Its translation is CASSKTPGTNSYEQYF.

The CDR3 reads CASSQTSTGELFF. The CDR3 DNA reads TGTGCCAGCAGTCAGACATCCACCGGGGAGCTGTTTTTT. The V and J genes are TRBV12-3 or TRBV12-4 and TRBJ2-2; D remains unclear. CDR3 length equals 13 residues. V was trimmed by 5 bases and J by 4 bases, leaving 8 bases between them.

The rearrangement uses TRBV7-8 and TRBJ1-4, with D perhaps matching TRBD1 (6 bases). The CDR3 loop spans 16 amino acids. Trimming pared 5 bases from V and 5 bases from J, leaving 18 bases between. Germline V gene data show CDR1 as SGHVS and CDR2 as FQNEAQ. The CDR3 reads CASSLQGNRVNEKLFF. The CDR3, as DNA: TGTGCCAGCAGCCTCCAAGGGAACAGGGTAAATGAAAAACTGTTTTTT.

This chain joins TRBV27 and TRBJ1-2; TRBD1 might be the D (6 bases). V shed 6 bases and J shed 7 bases, with 12 bases lying between them. Germline CDR1 MNHEY, CDR2 SMNVEV (reference sequence). This CDR3 contains 12 residues. For the CDR3, the DNA is TGTGCCAGCAGAACAGGGTTAGTTGGCTACACCTTC. It encodes CASRTGLVGYTF.

This clone was observed once. J is TRBJ2-7 and V is TRBV9; D unresolved. This CDR3 has 14 residues. V was trimmed by 6 bases and J by 6 bases, leaving 19 bases between them. Germline V gives CDR1 SGDLS, CDR2 YYNGEE. The CDR3 here is CASTPGPFLSEQYF. The CDR3 bases are TGTGCCAGCACCCCGGGTCCCTTCCTCTCCGAGCAGTACTTC.

J is TRBJ2-1 and V is TRBV15; D remains unclear. CDR1 is LNHNV, CDR2 YYDKDF, per germline (reference sequence). Deletions cut 5 bases from V and 9 bases from J, with 11 bases between. The CDR3 sequence is 12 residues long. The CDR3, as DNA: TGTGCCACCAGCTTAGCTCCCGGTGAGCAGTTCTTC. Translated, it gives CATSLAPGEQFF.

The rearrangement joins TRBV7-6 to TRBJ2-7; no clear D. CDR1 and CDR2 (germline): SGHVS, FNYEAQ. The CDR3 is made up of 14 amino acids. Trimming stripped 4 bases from V and 0 bases from J, with 10 bases between. The DNA for the CDR3 is TGTGCCAGCAGCTCAGACCGGAGCTCCTACGAGCAGTACTTC. Amino acid sequence: CASSSDRSSYEQYF.

V is TRBV2 and J is TRBJ1-2, with D maybe TRBD1 (5 bases). Germline V gene data show CDR1 as SNHLY and CDR2 as FYNNEI. Trimming took 3 bases from V and 8 from J, leaving 13 bases between them. The CDR3 extends over 13 amino acids. DNA for the CDR3: TGTGCCAGCAGTGAGGGGCAGGGAAAGGGCTACACCTTC. Translation gives CASSEGQGKGYTF.

This chain links TRBV6-5 with TRBJ1-4; D is unresolved. V lost 8 bases to trimming and J lost 8 bases, with 15 bases between them. Germline V lookup: CDR1 MNHEY, CDR2 SVGAGI. The length of the CDR3 is 13 residues. In DNA form, the CDR3 reads TGTGCCAGCTCCAAGGTATTCGGGGAAAAACTGTTTTTT. Residues: CASSKVFGEKLFF.

This rearrangement joins TRBV14 to TRBJ2-1, with D perhaps matching TRBD2 (5 bases). The CDR3 length is 15 residues. Germline CDR1 is SGHDN and CDR2 is FVKESK. The ends were cut back, 0 bases at V and 6 bases at J, with 12 bases in the middle. DNA for the CDR3: TGTGCCAGCAGCCAAGACCGGGGTAGGTTCAATGAGCAGTTCTTC. Translation: CASSQDRGRFNEQFF.

The CDR3 DNA is TGTGCCAGTAGGGGACAGGGGGCCGGCAATCAGCCCCAGCATTTT. Protein sequence: CASRGQGAGNQPQHF. The chain has TRBV19 and TRBJ1-5, with 12 positions matching TRBD1. This CDR3 has 15 amino acids. Germline CDR1 LNHDA, CDR2 SQIVND (reference sequence). V lost 6 bases, J lost 2 bases, and 2 bases stayed unmatched.

The chain combines TRBV6-1 with TRBJ1-2; D is unresolved. This CDR3 is built from 14 residues. The V gene's germline CDR1 is MNHNS and CDR2 SASEGT. The V and J ends lost 1 base and 2 bases respectively, with 8 bases between them. Here the CDR3 DNA reads TGTGCCAGCAGTGAAGGAAGGCGGAACTATGGCTACACCTTC. Amino acid sequence: CASSEGRRNYGYTF.

The V and J genes are TRBV3-1 (or the pseudogene TRBV3-2) and TRBJ2-7, with 9 bases that match TRBD2. Germline assignment: CDR1 LGHDT and CDR2 YNNKEL (reference sequence). The CDR3 contains 14 residues. The V gene end was trimmed by 4 bases and the J gene end by 2 bases; junction bases not matched to a gene: 3. The CDR3 nucleotides read TGTGCCAGCAGCCGCGGACTAGCGACCTACGAGCAGTACTTC. This codes for CASSRGLATYEQYF.

This clone was seen a few times. The chain uses TRBV5-4 and TRBJ2-5, with D possibly matching TRBD2 (6 bases). This CDR3 spans 15 amino acids. V gave up 4 bases and J gave up 5 bases, with 18 bases separating them. Germline V gene data show CDR1 as SGHNT and CDR2 as YYREEE (reference sequence). CDR3 nucleotides: TGTGCCAGCAGCCAAGTGGAGGGGAGGCCCGAGACCCAGTACTTC. It translates to CASSQVEGRPETQYF.

J is TRBJ2-2 and V is TRBV19, with D possibly TRBD2 on 5 matching bases. The V end lost 1 base, the J end lost 6 bases, and 15 bases lay between the germline ends. The CDR3 spans 16 residues. Germline-derived CDR1 and CDR2 are LNHDA and SQIVND (reference sequence). DNA for the CDR3: TGTGCCAGTAGTATAGCGGGAAGGGAAGGCGCCGGGGAGCTGTTTTTT. Residues: CASSIAGREGAGELFF.

V and J are TRBV18 and TRBJ1-2, with D perhaps matching TRBD1 (5 bases). V was trimmed by 4 bases and J by 7 bases, leaving 19 bases between them. This CDR3 spans 15 amino acids. Germline V gene data show CDR1 as KGHSH and CDR2 as LQKENI. The CDR3: CASSLGTMGLSGYTF. The DNA for the CDR3 is TGTGCCAGCTCACTAGGGACTATGGGTCTCAGTGGCTACACCTTC.

This chain connects TRBV6-6 to TRBJ2-7, with a tentative D call TRBD1 (5 bases). Per the germline V gene, CDR1 is MNHNY and CDR2 is SVGAGI (reference sequence). V shed 2 bases and J shed 2 bases, with 10 bases lying between them. The CDR3 runs 14 residues. In DNA form, the CDR3 reads TGTGCCAGCAGTTACCCTCAGGGTACCTACGAGCAGTACTTC. This sequence encodes CASSYPQGTYEQYF.

This rearrangement joins TRBV7-6 to TRBJ2-1; TRBD2 agrees at 10 bases. Germline V gives CDR1 SGHVS, CDR2 FNYEAQ. V shed 0 bases, J shed 2 bases, and the junction held 7 bases outside the gene matches. This CDR3 region has 18 residues. The CDR3 sequence: CASSLAGPTSGTYNEQFF. For the CDR3, the DNA is TGTGCCAGCAGCTTAGCGGGCCCAACTAGCGGGACCTACAATGAGCAGTTCTTC.

This clone came up once. V gene TRBV7-2 combines with J gene TRBJ2-7; weak D call: TRBD2 (5 bases). CDR3 length equals 16 residues. Trimming stripped 1 base from V and 2 bases from J, with 15 bases between. From germline, CDR1 is SGHTA and CDR2 FQGNSA. CDR3 amino acids: CASSLVGGGDTYEQYF. CDR3 coding DNA: TGTGCCAGCAGCTTAGTAGGTGGAGGTGATACCTACGAGCAGTACTTC.

This rearrangement joins TRBV5-1 to TRBJ1-4; 10 bases fit TRBD1. After removal of 4 bases from V and 8 bases from J, the junction contained 8 bases not matched to a gene. CDR3 length: 15 amino acids. Per germline, CDR1 SGHRS and CDR2 YFSETQ. This CDR3 is CASSVGQGGGEKLFF. The CDR3 bases are TGCGCCAGCAGCGTCGGACAGGGGGGAGGCGAAAAACTGTTTTTT.

This chain connects TRBV28 to TRBJ1-2; D is unclear. V was clipped by 2 bases and J by 5 bases, with 15 bases between them. Germline CDR1 and CDR2: MDHEN and SYDVKM. The length of the CDR3 is 15 residues. In nucleotides, the CDR3 is TGTGCCAGCAGTTTAGGCGGCTCCTTGTGGTATGGCTACACCTTC. Protein sequence: CASSLGGSLWYGYTF.

V gene TRBV6-5 combines with J gene TRBJ2-5; perhaps TRBD1 as D (5 bases). The length of the CDR3 is 15 residues. V lost 7 bases to trimming and J lost 4 bases, with 19 bases between them. Germline V gives CDR1 MNHEY, CDR2 SVGAGI. The DNA for the CDR3 is TGTGCCAGCATAGGGGAACCCTTAAAGGGAGAGACCCAGTACTTC. Its protein product is CASIGEPLKGETQYF.

The chain employs TRBV6-5 and TRBJ1-5; TRBD1 agrees at 9 bases. Germline lookup yields CDR1 MNHEY and CDR2 SVGAGI. V was pared by 6 bases and J by 3 bases, with 3 bases of the junction left unmatched. The CDR3 covers 14 residues. CDR3 DNA sequence: TGTGCCAGCAGGACAGGGGGATTCAATCAGCCCCAGCATTTT. As protein: CASRTGGFNQPQHF.

The rearrangement links TRBV28 to TRBJ1-6; 9 nucleotides agree with TRBD1. Trimming removed 10 bases from V and 7 bases from J; junction bases left unmatched: 11. Germline CDR1 and CDR2: MDHEN and SYDVKM. CDR3 length: 15 residues. As DNA, the CDR3 is TGTGCCACCATCGAACAGGGGGCGGCGAATTCACCCCTCCACTTT. This codes for CATIEQGAANSPLHF.

J is TRBJ2-1 and V is TRBV2; 13 positions match TRBD2. Germline V CDR1 and CDR2: SNHLY, FYNNEI. The CDR3 totals 14 residues. With 6 bases clipped from V and 6 bases from J, the junction kept 2 bases outside the gene matches. The CDR3 sequence: CASRLAGGPNEQFF. The CDR3, as DNA: TGTGCCAGCAGACTAGCGGGAGGGCCCAATGAGCAGTTCTTC.

This clone appeared a single time. V and J are TRBV15 and TRBJ1-2; 11 bases fit TRBD1. Trimming took 4 bases from V and 6 from J; bases not matched to a gene: 10. The CDR3 runs 16 residues. The germline V gene has CDR1 LNHNV and CDR2 YYDKDF (reference sequence). The CDR3 DNA follows: TGTGCCACCAGCAACGACAACCCGGGACAGGGGGATGGCTACACCTTC. Encoded protein: CATSNDNPGQGDGYTF.